Listed below are T cell receptor beta chains from one sample, sequenced in a study of Graves' ophthalmopathy and Graves' hyperthyroidism. Via MiXCR, TCRdb re-called the multiplex PCR reads, giving one row per CDR3 protein. The sample contains hundreds of thousands of distinct CDR3 sequences, over 40% of which appear only once. Input material: peripheral blood. These receptors all stem from an adult man with Graves' ophthalmopathy. Each CDR3 is given with its conserved first and last residue.

>TRBV7-8|TRBJ2-5
CASSLRTGGGQETQYF
>TRBV12-3/TRBV12-4|TRBJ2-5
CASRPPQYQETQYF
>TRBV6-5|TRBJ2-7
CASRTVLDSYEQYF
>TRBV7-2|TRBJ2-7
CASSSLAGGSYEQYF
>TRBV29-1|TRBJ2-2
CSAYNREGGELFF
>TRBV25-1|TRBJ1-2
CASSQTAGTNYGYTF
>TRBV2|TRBJ1-4
CASSLALTGAGEKLFF
>TRBV29-1|TRBJ2-2
CSVEDGVYTGELFF
>TRBV29-1|TRBJ1-3
CSAVRDRGGNTIYF
>TRBV25-1|TRBJ1-2
CASSVEVSYGYTF
>TRBV10-3|TRBJ2-7
CAIGPGQGINYEQYF
>TRBV11-1|TRBJ2-5
CASSLVRTGGGETQYF
>TRBV2|TRBJ1-2
CASTSDRNYYGYTF
>TRBV6-5|TRBJ1-4
CASSQGSEKLFF
>TRBV20-1|TRBJ1-1
CSARDNRADTEAFF
>TRBV20-1|TRBJ1-3
CRPTGRSGNTIYF
>TRBV10-3|TRBJ1-1
CAISPQGNTEAFF
>TRBV2|TRBJ2-6
CASSGAGSSGANVLTF
>TRBV12-3/TRBV12-4|TRBJ2-5
CASSTPLGRGDETQYF
>TRBV12-3/TRBV12-4|TRBJ1-2
CASSYLMGNYGYTF
>TRBV2|TRBJ1-1
CASSEQIEAFF
>TRBV19|TRBJ1-2
CASSRPGTGRIYDYTF
>TRBV19|TRBJ2-7
CASSIVGGPALSYEQYF
>TRBV19|TRBJ1-1
CASRPRQTNTEAFF
>TRBV25-1|TRBJ1-2
CASSETREGGYTF
>TRBV12-5|TRBJ2-5
CASGLGTGLETQYF
>TRBV2|TRBJ1-4
CASSEALRDANEKLFF
>TRBV12-3/TRBV12-4|TRBJ2-5
CASGLTTDNVKRSETQYF
>TRBV20-1|TRBJ1-1
CSASPLIGTEAFF
>TRBV7-9|TRBJ2-7
CASSVTAWYEQYF
>TRBV11-2|TRBJ2-5
CASSSPRLRGLQETQYF
>TRBV29-1|TRBJ1-2
CSVGSGARGYTF
>TRBV5-5|TRBJ1-4
CASRGHIATNEKLFF
>TRBV5-1|TRBJ2-2
CASSLKGSGTGELFF
>TRBV12-3/TRBV12-4|TRBJ2-7
CASSSGTGNEQYF
>TRBV10-3|TRBJ2-5
CAIKGGGDQETQYF
>TRBV5-1|TRBJ2-7
CASSLAISQDPYEQYF
>TRBV19|TRBJ2-2
CASSSTGTTGELFF
>TRBV7-9|TRBJ1-6
CASSLGQARSPLHF
>TRBV18|TRBJ2-5
CASSPRGTSGSTETQYF
>TRBV7-2|TRBJ2-6
CASSTRGQGLFLANVLTF
>TRBV5-1|TRBJ1-6
CASSVQMAGLSPLHF
>TRBV9|TRBJ2-3
CASSVVPTGVDTQYF
>TRBV5-5|TRBJ1-1
CASSTGTGWEAFF
>TRBV7-8|TRBJ2-3
CASSLVPSGSYTDTQYF
>TRBV30|TRBJ2-7
CAWSLGRIYEQYF
>TRBV20-1|TRBJ1-5
CSAKGQDNQPQHF
>TRBV12-3/TRBV12-4|TRBJ2-7
CASSLDSGVGEQYF
>TRBV2|TRBJ2-2
CASSLSPGKLFF